The 21 T cell receptor beta chains below come from one sample, sequenced in a study of blood T cell repertoires in COVID-19. The assay was immunoSEQ multiplex PCR, and TCRdb's table has in-frame clones only and misses some. The sample lists hundreds of thousands of clones, around 87% seen once, with roughly 7.1% in the top ten. Sequencing was carried out using peripheral blood. The source of these receptors is a woman between 45 and 60 years old who had recovered from COVID-19.

This rearrangement joins TRBV19 to TRBJ2-2, with TRBD2 matching over 16 bases. Germline assignment: CDR1 LNHDA and CDR2 SQIVND (reference sequence). V lost 7 bases to trimming and J lost 3 bases; unmatched junction nucleotides: 14. The length of the CDR3 is 20 residues. CDR3 in amino acids: CASTKTLGTSGRGDTGELFF. As DNA, the CDR3 is TGTGCCAGTACCAAAACCCTGGGGACTAGCGGGAGGGGGGACACCGGGGAGCTGTTTTTT.

The CDR3 DNA sequence: TGTGCCAGCAGACGACAGGGTATCGATTACGAGCAGTACTTC. Translation gives CASRRQGIDYEQYF. J is TRBJ2-7 and V is TRBV27; 7 nucleotides agree with TRBD1. Germline lookup yields CDR1 MNHEY and CDR2 SMNVEV (reference sequence). Germline trimming cut 6 bases from V and 4 bases from J; bases unmatched to any gene: 9. The CDR3 has 14 amino acids.

This clone was seen once. The chain couples TRBV5-1 to TRBJ1-6; TRBD1 aligns across 9 bases. The CDR3 extends over 15 amino acids. V trimming: 4 bases; J trimming: 9 bases; junction bases outside the gene matches: 8. CDR1 SGHRS and CDR2 YFSETQ come from the germline V gene. This CDR3 reads CASSEGQGGGSPLHF. CDR3 DNA sequence: TGCGCCAGCAGCGAGGGACAGGGTGGAGGTTCACCCCTCCACTTT.

This clone appeared a single time. This chain links TRBV6-1 with TRBJ2-5; D uncertain. The CDR3 runs to 12 residues. V was cut by 1 base and J by 4 bases, with 4 bases left in between. CDR1 is MNHNS, CDR2 SASEGT, per germline. CDR3 DNA sequence: TGTGCCAGCAGTGAAGGGAGAGAGACCCAGTACTTC. Its translation is CASSEGRETQYF.

Notes on this clone: Other DNA sequences in this sample translate to the same CDR3. The chain has TRBV19 and TRBJ1-4, with D maybe TRBD1 (5 bases). Trimming took off 0 bases at V and 6 bases at J, with 5 bases between the two ends. Germline assignment: CDR1 LNHDA and CDR2 SQIVND (reference sequence). CDR3 length: 13 amino acids. In DNA, the CDR3 is TGTGCCAGTAGTATAGACAGGGATGAAAAACTGTTTTTT. Translation: CASSIDRDEKLFF.

The chain uses TRBV11-2 and TRBJ2-7, with TRBD1 matching over 10 bases. Germline assignment: CDR1 SGHAT and CDR2 FQNNGV. V dropped 2 bases and J dropped 3; count of bases not matched to a gene: 16. The CDR3 covers 19 residues. The CDR3 spells CASSLKPRPGTGEGYEQYF. The DNA of the CDR3 is TGTGCCAGCAGCTTAAAACCCCGCCCCGGGACAGGGGAGGGCTACGAGCAGTACTTC. Full variable domain (rest looked up from reference TRBV11-2 and TRBJ2-7): EAGVAQSPRYKIIEKRQSVAFWCNPISGHATLYWYQQILGQGPKLLIQFQNNGVVDDSQLPKDRFSAERLKGVDSTLKIQPAKLEDSAVYLCASSLKPRPGTGEGYEQYFGPGTRLTVT.

The V call is TRBV1, the J call TRBJ2-7; TRBD2, the table's D call, was not compared with the DNA. TRBV1 corresponds to a pseudogene. There are 14 residues in the CDR3. The CDR3 coding sequence is TGCACCAGCAGCCAAGAATCCGGGGAATACGAGCAGTACTTC. Protein product: CTSSQESGEYEQYF.

V is TRBV5-4 and J is TRBJ2-7, with D uncertain. CDR1 SGHNT and CDR2 YYREEE come from the germline V gene (reference sequence). CDR3 length: 13 residues. The V end lost 0 bases, the J end lost 6 bases, and 10 bases lay between the germline ends. For the CDR3, the DNA is TGTGCCAGCAGCTTGGAGCAGGATCGCGAGCAGTACTTC. Its translation is CASSLEQDREQYF.

The genes are TRBV6-6 and TRBJ2-7, with D perhaps TRBD2 (7 bases). The CDR3 totals 18 residues. V lost 5 bases and J 1 base, leaving 24 bases between the germline ends. Looked up from germline, CDR1 is MNHNY and CDR2 is SVGAGI (reference sequence). This CDR3 reads CASSPLGGGPKRSYEQYF. For the CDR3, the DNA is TGTGCCAGCAGTCCCCTAGGGGGGGGCCCCAAACGGTCCTACGAGCAGTACTTC.

This clone was seen more than once but under ten times. The chain links TRBV2 to TRBJ1-5; maybe TRBD1 (6 bases). V was pared by 9 bases and J by 3 bases, with 12 bases between. This CDR3 has 13 residues. The V gene's germline CDR1 is SNHLY and CDR2 FYNNEI. DNA for the CDR3: TGTGCCAGTAGTCACAGGGTCAATCAGCCCCAGCATTTT. It yields the protein CASSHRVNQPQHF.

This sequence joins TRBV4-2 and TRBJ2-1, with 11 bases identical to TRBD2. The CDR3 loop spans 16 amino acids. Germline loops: CDR1 LGHNA, CDR2 YNFKEQ. The junction had 6 bases not matched to a gene; V was cut back by 5 bases and J by 3 bases. CDR3 coding DNA: TGTGCCAGCAGCGGCCGACTAGCGGGAAGCTACAATGAGCAGTTCTTC. Translating it yields CASSGRLAGSYNEQFF.

The sample holds one count of this clone. V gene TRBV11-2 combines with J gene TRBJ2-2, with D possibly matching TRBD2 (5 bases). Trimming shortened V by 8 bases and J by 4 bases, and 14 bases separated the two germline ends. CDR1 is SGHAT, CDR2 FQNNGV, per germline. This CDR3 contains 14 residues. The CDR3 region is CASRLARSTGELFF. CDR3 bases: TGTGCCAGCCGGCTAGCTCGTTCCACCGGGGAGCTGTTTTTT.

CDR3 amino acids: CASSGTGLVSGGYTF. The CDR3 coding sequence is TGTGCCAGCAGCGGCACAGGGTTGGTATCCGGGGGCTACACCTTC. The V and J genes are TRBV7-2 and TRBJ1-2; maybe TRBD1 (6 bases). The length of the CDR3 is 15 residues. CDR1 is SGHTA and CDR2 is FQGNSA in the germline V gene. V was shortened by 5 bases and J by 8 bases, with 21 bases between the two germline ends.

This rearrangement joins TRBV28 to TRBJ1-2; TRBD1 aligns across 12 bases. The J segment lost 4 bases and the V segment lost 5 bases, leaving 8 bases of the junction unmatched. CDR1 is MDHEN and CDR2 is SYDVKM in the germline V gene. CDR3 length: 16 residues. CDR3 bases: TGTGCCAGCAGTACCGGGACAGGGGGCGCAGGCTATGGCTACACCTTC. Its protein product is CASSTGTGGAGYGYTF.

The J gene is TRBJ2-2, the V gene TRBV5-6; D is undetermined. V lost 0 bases, J lost 6 bases, and 15 bases lay in between. Germline-derived CDR1 and CDR2 are SGHDT and YYEEEE. The CDR3 runs 16 residues. CDR3 sequence reads: CASSLVSGTCSGELFF. The CDR3 DNA sequence: TGTGCCAGCAGCTTGGTTTCAGGTACGTGTTCCGGGGAGCTGTTTTTT.

V and J are TRBV29-1 and TRBJ2-3; D uncertain. Germline-derived CDR1 and CDR2 are SQVTM and ANQGSEA. V dropped 7 bases and J dropped 0 bases, with 8 bases sitting between them. CDR3 length: 12 amino acids. The CDR3 sequence: CSAATSTDTQYF. The CDR3 DNA reads TGCAGCGCCGCGACTAGCACAGATACGCAGTATTTT.

This chain joins TRBV6-6 and TRBJ2-3; D unresolved. V was trimmed by 10 bases and J by 2 bases, leaving 16 bases between them. Germline V gives CDR1 MNHNY, CDR2 SVGAGI (reference sequence). CDR3 size: 14 residues. CDR3 protein: CATYPPTPTDTQYF. CDR3 in DNA: TGTGCCACGTACCCGCCCACACCCACAGATACGCAGTATTTT.

This rearrangement joins TRBV6-5 to TRBJ2-7; 7 nucleotides match TRBD1. Per the germline V gene, CDR1 is MNHEY and CDR2 is SVGAGI. This CDR3 is built from 12 residues. V shed 6 bases, J shed 5 bases, and the junction held 4 bases outside the gene matches. The CDR3 bases are TGTGCCAGCAGATTCGACAGGGACGAGCAGTACTTC. This encodes CASRFDRDEQYF.

The V call is TRBV28, the J call TRBJ2-7; 10 bases agree with TRBD1. The germline gives CDR1 MDHEN, CDR2 SYDVKM. V was pared by 4 bases and J by 6 bases, with 6 bases of the junction left unmatched. The CDR3 is 14 residues long. The CDR3 reads CASSWDRGTGEQYF. The CDR3 DNA reads as TGTGCCAGCAGTTGGGACAGGGGCACCGGCGAGCAGTACTTC.

The chain is built from TRBV7-6 and TRBJ2-7; D remains unclear. V dropped 5 bases and J dropped 3 bases, with 17 bases sitting between them. This CDR3 is built from 15 residues. Germline loops: CDR1 SGHVS, CDR2 FNYEAQ. Here the CDR3 reads CASSAVPGGIYEQYF. CDR3 sequence (DNA): TGTGCCAGCAGCGCCGTCCCCGGCGGAATCTACGAGCAGTACTTC.

The rearrangement joins TRBV7-2 to TRBJ1-5; D is ambiguous. Trimming removed 3 bases at V and 7 bases at J, with 10 bases between. This CDR3 region has 13 residues. Germline CDR1 SGHTA, CDR2 FQGNSA. The CDR3 is CASSFQSGQPQHF. The CDR3 DNA reads as TGTGCCAGCAGCTTCCAGTCGGGACAGCCCCAGCATTTT.